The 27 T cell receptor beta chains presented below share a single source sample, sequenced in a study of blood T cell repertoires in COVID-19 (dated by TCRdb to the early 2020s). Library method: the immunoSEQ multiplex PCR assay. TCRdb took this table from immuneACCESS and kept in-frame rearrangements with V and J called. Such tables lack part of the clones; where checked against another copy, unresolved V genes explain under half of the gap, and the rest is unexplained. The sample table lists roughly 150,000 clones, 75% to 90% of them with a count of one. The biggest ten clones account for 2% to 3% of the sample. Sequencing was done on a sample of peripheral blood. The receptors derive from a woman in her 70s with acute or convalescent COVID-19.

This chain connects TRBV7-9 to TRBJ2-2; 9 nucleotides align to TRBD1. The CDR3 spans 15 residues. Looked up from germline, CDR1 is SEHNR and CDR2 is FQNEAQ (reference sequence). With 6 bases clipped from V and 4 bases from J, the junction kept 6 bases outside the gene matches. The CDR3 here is CASRLQGARTGELFF. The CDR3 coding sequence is TGTGCCAGCAGACTACAGGGGGCGCGCACCGGGGAGCTGTTTTTT.

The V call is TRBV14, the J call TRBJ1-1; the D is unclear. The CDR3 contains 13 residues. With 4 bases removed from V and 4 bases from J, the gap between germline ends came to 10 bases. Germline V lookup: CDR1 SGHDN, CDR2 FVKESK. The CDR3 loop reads CASSRGLLTEAFF. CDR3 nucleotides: TGTGCCAGCAGCCGAGGACTGCTCACTGAAGCTTTCTTT.

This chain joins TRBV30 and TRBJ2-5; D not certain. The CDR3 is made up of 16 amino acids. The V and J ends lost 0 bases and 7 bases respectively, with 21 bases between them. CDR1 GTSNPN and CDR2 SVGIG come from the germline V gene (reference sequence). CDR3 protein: CAWSVRPPTLSWTQYF. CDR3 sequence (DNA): TGTGCCTGGAGTGTACGTCCCCCCACTCTTTCTTGGACCCAGTACTTC.

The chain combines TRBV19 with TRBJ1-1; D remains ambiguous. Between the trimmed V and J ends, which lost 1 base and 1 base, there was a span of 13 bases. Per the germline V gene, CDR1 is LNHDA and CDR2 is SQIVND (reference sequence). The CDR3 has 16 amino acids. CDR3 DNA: TGTGCCAGTAGTATAGCCCTCCTAATCCGGAACACTGAAGCTTTCTTT. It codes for CASSIALLIRNTEAFF.

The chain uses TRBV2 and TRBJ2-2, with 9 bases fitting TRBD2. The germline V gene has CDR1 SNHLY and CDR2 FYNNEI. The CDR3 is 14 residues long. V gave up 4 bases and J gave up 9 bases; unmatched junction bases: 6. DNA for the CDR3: TGTGCCAGCAGTGCCGGGACTAGCTCTTGGGAGCTGTTTTTT. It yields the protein CASSAGTSSWELFF.

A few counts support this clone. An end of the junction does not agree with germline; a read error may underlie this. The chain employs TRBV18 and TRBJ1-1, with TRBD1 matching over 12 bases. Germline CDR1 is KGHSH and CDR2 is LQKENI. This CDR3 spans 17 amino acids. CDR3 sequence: CATSRVGTGGFVTEAFF. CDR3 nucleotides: TGTGCCACCTCACGTGTGGGGACAGGGGGCTTCGTGACTGAAGCTTTCTTT. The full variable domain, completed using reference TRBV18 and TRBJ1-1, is NAGVMQNPRHLVRRRGQEARLRCSPMKGHSHVYWYRQLPEEGLKFMVYLQKENIIDESGMPKERFSAEFPKEGPSILRIQQVVRGDSAAYFCATSRVGTGGFVTEAFFGQGTRLTVV.

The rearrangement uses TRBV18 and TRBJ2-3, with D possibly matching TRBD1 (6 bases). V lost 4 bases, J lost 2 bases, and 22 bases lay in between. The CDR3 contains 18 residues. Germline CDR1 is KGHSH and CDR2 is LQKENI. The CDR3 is CASSRGPPLGESTDTQYF. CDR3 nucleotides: TGTGCCAGCTCACGGGGGCCGCCCTTAGGGGAGTCCACAGATACGCAGTATTTT.

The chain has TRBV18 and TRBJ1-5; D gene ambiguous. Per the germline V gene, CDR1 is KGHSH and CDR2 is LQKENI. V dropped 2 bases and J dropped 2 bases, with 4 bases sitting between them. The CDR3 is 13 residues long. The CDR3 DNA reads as TGTGCCAGCTCACCAACGGGCAATCAGCCCCAGCATTTT. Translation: CASSPTGNQPQHF.

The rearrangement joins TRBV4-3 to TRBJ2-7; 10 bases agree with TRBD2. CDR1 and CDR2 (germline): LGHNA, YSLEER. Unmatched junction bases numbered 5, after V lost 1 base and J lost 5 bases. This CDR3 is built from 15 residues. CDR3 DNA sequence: TGCGCCAGCAGCCAAGGGAGCGGGGGGGCCCACGAGCAGTACTTC. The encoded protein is CASSQGSGGAHEQYF.

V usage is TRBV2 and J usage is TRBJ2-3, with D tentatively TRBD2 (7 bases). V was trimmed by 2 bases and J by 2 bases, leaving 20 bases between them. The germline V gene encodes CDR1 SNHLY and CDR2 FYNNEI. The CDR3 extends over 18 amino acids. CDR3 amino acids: CASSEFGGAQGDTDTQYF. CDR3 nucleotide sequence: TGTGCCAGCAGTGAATTTGGGGGGGCGCAAGGGGACACAGATACGCAGTATTTT.

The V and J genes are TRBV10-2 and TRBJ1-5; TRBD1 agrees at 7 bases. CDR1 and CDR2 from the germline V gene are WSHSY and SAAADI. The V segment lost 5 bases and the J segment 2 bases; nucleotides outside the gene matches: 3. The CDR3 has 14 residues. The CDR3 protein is CASSFTGGNQPQHF. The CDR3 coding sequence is TGCGCCAGCAGTTTCACAGGGGGCAATCAGCCCCAGCATTTT.

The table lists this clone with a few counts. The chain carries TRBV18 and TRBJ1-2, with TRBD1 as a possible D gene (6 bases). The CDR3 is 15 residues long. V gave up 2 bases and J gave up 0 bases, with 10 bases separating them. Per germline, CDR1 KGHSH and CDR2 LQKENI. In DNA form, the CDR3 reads TGTGCCAGCTCACCAGGGCAGGGGACTAACTATGGCTACACCTTC. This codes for CASSPGQGTNYGYTF.

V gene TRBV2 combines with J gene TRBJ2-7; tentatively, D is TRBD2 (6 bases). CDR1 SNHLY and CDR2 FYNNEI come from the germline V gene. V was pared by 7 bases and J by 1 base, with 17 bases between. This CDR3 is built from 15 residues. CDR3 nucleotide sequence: TGTGCCAGCAAGGGGACTTTTCCCTCATCCTACGAGCAGTACTTC. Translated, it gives CASKGTFPSSYEQYF.

CDR3 nucleotides: TGTGCCAGCAGTCCCATGAACACTGAAGCTTTCTTT. Protein product: CASSPMNTEAFF. This sequence joins TRBV6-4 and TRBJ1-1; D is unresolved. Germline-derived CDR1 and CDR2 are MRHNA and SNTAGT. The V end lost 5 bases, the J end lost 0 bases, and 4 bases lay between the germline ends. This CDR3 comprises 12 residues.

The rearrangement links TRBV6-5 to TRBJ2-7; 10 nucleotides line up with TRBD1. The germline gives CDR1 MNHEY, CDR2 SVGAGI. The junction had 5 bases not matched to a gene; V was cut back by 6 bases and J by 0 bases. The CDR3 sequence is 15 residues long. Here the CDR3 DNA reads TGTGCCAGCAGGAAGGGGACAGGGGCCTCCTACGAGCAGTACTTC. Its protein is CASRKGTGASYEQYF.

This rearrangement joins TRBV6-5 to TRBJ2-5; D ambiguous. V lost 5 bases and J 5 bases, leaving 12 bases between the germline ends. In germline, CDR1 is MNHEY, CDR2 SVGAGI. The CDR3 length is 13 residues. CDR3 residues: CASSRRFLETQYF. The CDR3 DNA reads TGTGCCAGCAGTCGCAGGTTCCTGGAGACCCAGTACTTC.

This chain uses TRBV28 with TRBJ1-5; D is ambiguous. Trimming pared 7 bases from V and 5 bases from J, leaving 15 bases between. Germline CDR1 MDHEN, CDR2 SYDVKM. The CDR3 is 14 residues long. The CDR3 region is CASTLGRWDQPQHF. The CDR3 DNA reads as TGTGCCAGCACCCTGGGCAGGTGGGATCAGCCCCAGCATTTT. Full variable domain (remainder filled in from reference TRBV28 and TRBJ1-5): DVKVTQSSRYLVKRTGEKVFLECVQDMDHENMFWYRQDPGLGLRLIYFSYDVKMKEKGDIPEGYSVSREKKERFSLILESASTNQTSMYLCASTLGRWDQPQHFGDGTRLSIL.

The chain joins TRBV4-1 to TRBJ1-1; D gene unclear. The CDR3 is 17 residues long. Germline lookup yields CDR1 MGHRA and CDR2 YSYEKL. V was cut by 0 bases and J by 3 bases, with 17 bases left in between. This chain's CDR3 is CASSQDYSQAWDTEAFF. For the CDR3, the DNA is TGCGCCAGCAGCCAAGATTATTCGCAGGCCTGGGACACTGAAGCTTTCTTT.

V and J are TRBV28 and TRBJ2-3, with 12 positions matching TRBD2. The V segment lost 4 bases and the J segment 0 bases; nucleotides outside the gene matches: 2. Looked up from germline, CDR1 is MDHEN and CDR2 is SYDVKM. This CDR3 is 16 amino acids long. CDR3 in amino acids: CASSSSGGASTDTQYF. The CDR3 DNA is TGTGCCAGCAGTTCTAGCGGGGGGGCCAGCACAGATACGCAGTATTTT.

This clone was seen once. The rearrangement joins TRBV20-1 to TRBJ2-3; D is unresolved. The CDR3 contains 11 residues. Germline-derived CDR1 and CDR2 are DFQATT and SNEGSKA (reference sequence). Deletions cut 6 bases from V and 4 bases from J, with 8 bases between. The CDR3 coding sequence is TGCAGTGCCCCGGGTGCAGATACGCAGTATTTT. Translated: CSAPGADTQYF.

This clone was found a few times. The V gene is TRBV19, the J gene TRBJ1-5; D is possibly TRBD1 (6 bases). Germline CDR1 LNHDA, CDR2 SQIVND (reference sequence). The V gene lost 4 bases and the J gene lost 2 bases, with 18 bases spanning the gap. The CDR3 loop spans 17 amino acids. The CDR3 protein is CASSKKQGVGGNQPQHF. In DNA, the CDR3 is TGTGCCAGTAGTAAAAAACAGGGTGTTGGTGGCAATCAGCCCCAGCATTTT.

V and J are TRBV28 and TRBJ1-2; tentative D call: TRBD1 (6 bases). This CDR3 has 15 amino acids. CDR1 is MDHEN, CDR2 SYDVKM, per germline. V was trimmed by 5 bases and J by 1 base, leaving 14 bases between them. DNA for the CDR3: TGTGCCAGCAGTCTCGGGGGGGCGCTTAACTATGGCTACACCTTC. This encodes CASSLGGALNYGYTF.

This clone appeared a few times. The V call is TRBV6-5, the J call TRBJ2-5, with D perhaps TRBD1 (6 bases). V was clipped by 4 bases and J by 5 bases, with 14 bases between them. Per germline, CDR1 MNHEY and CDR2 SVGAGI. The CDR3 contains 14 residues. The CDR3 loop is CASSSNWGHETQYF. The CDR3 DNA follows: TGTGCCAGCAGTTCCAACTGGGGACACGAGACCCAGTACTTC.

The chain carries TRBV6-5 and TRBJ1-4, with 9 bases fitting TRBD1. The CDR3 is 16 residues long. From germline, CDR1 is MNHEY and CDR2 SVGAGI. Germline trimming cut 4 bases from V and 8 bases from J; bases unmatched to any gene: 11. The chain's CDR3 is CASSSLTGGGQEKLFF. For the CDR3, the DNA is TGTGCCAGCAGTTCTCTAACAGGGGGCGGACAAGAAAAACTGTTTTTT.

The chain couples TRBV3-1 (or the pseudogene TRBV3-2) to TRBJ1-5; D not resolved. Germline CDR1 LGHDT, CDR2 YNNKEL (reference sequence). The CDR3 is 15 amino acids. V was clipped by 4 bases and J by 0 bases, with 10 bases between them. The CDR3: CASSLSTYSNQPQHF. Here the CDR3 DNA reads TGTGCCAGCAGCCTGTCTACTTATAGCAATCAGCCCCAGCATTTT.

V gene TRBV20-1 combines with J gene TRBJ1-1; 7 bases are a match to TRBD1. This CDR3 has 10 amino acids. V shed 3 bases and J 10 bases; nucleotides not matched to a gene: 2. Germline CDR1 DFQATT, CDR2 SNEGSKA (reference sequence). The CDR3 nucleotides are TGCAGTGCTAGGGACAGGATAGCTTTCTTT. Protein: CSARDRIAFF.

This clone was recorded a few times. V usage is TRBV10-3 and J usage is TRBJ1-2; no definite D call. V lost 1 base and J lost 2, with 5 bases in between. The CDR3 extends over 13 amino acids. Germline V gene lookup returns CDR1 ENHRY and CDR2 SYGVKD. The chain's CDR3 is CAISEWENYGYTF. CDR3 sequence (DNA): TGTGCCATCAGTGAGTGGGAGAACTATGGCTACACCTTC.